Listed below are T cell receptor beta chains from one sample, sequenced in a study of blood T cell repertoires in COVID-19. Produced via immunoSEQ multiplex PCR; TCRdb's table is partial and in-frame only. The sample lists some 66,000 clones; about 90% were seen once. What was sequenced was peripheral blood. These receptors originate from a human donor in a cohort sampled during active COVID-19. CDR3s include the opening cysteine and the closing phenylalanine or tryptophan. The D gene is left open where the match is weak. Size is omitted from some rows. Given values are once, few, many or a class for expanded clones.

>TRBV7-2|-|TRBD1|TRBJ1-1
TGTGCCAGCAGCTCGTCACCAGGGGGCGCGGGGAACACTGAAGCTTTCTTT
CASSSSPGGAGNTEAFF
>TRBV11-2|-|TRBD2|TRBJ2-1
TGTGCCAGCAGCTTAGGGGGACTAGCGGGAGGATCCGGGAATGAGCAGTTCTTC
CASSLGGLAGGSGNEQFF
>TRBV4-3|-|TRBD2|TRBJ2-3
TGCGCCAGCAGCAGGCTAGCGGGGGGGAATACGCAGTATTTT
CASSRLAGGNTQYF
>TRBV6-6|-|-|TRBJ2-7
TGTGCCAGCAGTTCCTCAGGGAGCTCCTACGAGCAGTACTTC
CASSSSGSSYEQYF
>TRBV2|-|TRBD2|TRBJ2-1
TGTGCCAGCACCGACCGGGCTAGCGGGGGCTATGAGCAGTTCTTC
CASTDRASGGYEQFF
>TRBV25-1|-|-|TRBJ2-3
TGTGCCAGCAGCCCGAGCGGCCCAGATACGCAGTATTTT
CASSPSGPDTQYF
>TRBV19|-|-|TRBJ2-7
TGTGCCAGTAGTATTAATCTTCCCTACGAGCAGTACTTC
CASSINLPYEQYF
>TRBV7-9|-|-|TRBJ2-1
TGTGCCAGCAGCCCCTCCTTCTCCGGGAATGAGCAGTTCTTC
CASSPSFSGNEQFF
>TRBV7-2|-|TRBD2|TRBJ2-3
TGTGCCAGCAGCTTATACTACGGGGGGAACACAGATACGCAGTATTTT
CASSLYYGGNTDTQYF
>TRBV19|-|-|TRBJ1-4
TGTGCCAGTAGTATCGGGCAGGGCCTTGAAAAACTGTTTTTT
CASSIGQGLEKLFF
>TRBV14|-|TRBD1|TRBJ1-4
TGTGCCAGCAGTCTCCGGGACAGAATTAATGAAAAACTGTTTTTT
CASSLRDRINEKLFF
>TRBV28|-|TRBD1|TRBJ1-5
TGTGCCAGCAGTTCCGGGACAGCTCCTGGTCAGCCCCAGCATTTT
CASSSGTAPGQPQHF
>TRBV7-8|-|-|TRBJ1-4
TGTGCCAGCAGCTTAGTCACAACTAATGAAAAACTGTTTTTT
CASSLVTTNEKLFF
>TRBV24-1|-|TRBD1|TRBJ2-3
TGTGCCACCAGTGACTCGAGGGGGCTTCCCACAGATACGCAGTATTTT
CATSDSRGLPTDTQYF
>TRBV28|-|TRBD2|TRBJ2-1
TGTGCCAGCAGTTCGCCGGGACTAGGGAACAATGAGCAGTTCTTC
CASSSPGLGNNEQFF
>TRBV6-5|-|-|TRBJ1-1
TGTGCCAGCAGCTCGCAGGGCACTGAAGCTTTCTTT
CASSSQGTEAFF
>TRBV3-1/TRBV3-2|-|TRBD2|TRBJ2-5
TGTGCCAGCAGCCCGGCCCGGGCGGGAGGGGTATTAGAGACCCAGTACTTC
CASSPARAGGVLETQYF
>TRBV5-6|-|-|TRBJ2-7
TGTGCCAGCAGCTTGGGGGGAGTTCCCTACGAGCAGTACTTC
CASSLGGVPYEQYF
>TRBV4-2|-|TRBD2|TRBJ2-2
TGTGCCAGCAGCCACGACCCGGGACTAGCGGGAGGGGAACACCGGGGAGCTGTTTTT
CASSHDPGLAGGEHRGAVF
>TRBV11-2|-|-|TRBJ2-1
TGTGCCAGCAGTCGTGGAGGGAATGAGCAGTTCTTC
CASSRGGNEQFF
>TRBV7-2|-|-|TRBJ1-1
TGTGCCAGCAGCTTCGGGGGGGTGAACACTGAAGCTTTCTTT
CASSFGGVNTEAFF
>TRBV3-1/TRBV3-2|-|TRBD1|TRBJ1-1
TGTGCCAGCAGGCGAAAATGGGACAGGGGAGACACTGAAGCTTTCTTT
CASRRKWDRGDTEAFF
>TRBV2|-|-|TRBJ2-5
TGTGCCAGCAGTGGACTACGCGGCGAGACCCAGTACTTC
CASSGLRGETQYF
>TRBV6-5|-|-|TRBJ2-6
TGTGCCAGCAGTTTAGGCCGGGTTGGGGCCAACGTCCTGACTTTC
CASSLGRVGANVLTF
>TRBV30|-|TRBD1|TRBJ2-3
TGTGCCTGGAGTCGCGCAGGGGGAACGAGAAATACGCAGTATTTT
CAWSRAGGTRNTQYF
>TRBV30|-|-|TRBJ1-5
TGTGCCTGGAGTATAGGACACCTAAATAGCAATCAGCCCCAGCATTTT
CAWSIGHLNSNQPQHF
>TRBV7-2|-|-|TRBJ2-3
TGTGCCAGCAGCCGTAGCAGGGGCACAGATACGCAGTATTTT
CASSRSRGTDTQYF
>TRBV3-1/TRBV3-2|-|TRBD1|TRBJ2-3
TGTGCCAGCAGCCAACTGACAGGGGGTGGGACAGATACGCAGTATTTT
CASSQLTGGGTDTQYF
>TRBV7-9|-|-|TRBJ1-4
TGTGCCAGCAGCTCGTACTCAAAACTGTTTTTT
CASSSYSKLFF
>TRBV6-5|few|TRBD2|TRBJ2-3
TGTGCCAGCAGGCAACGGGGGGGCACAGATACGCAGTATTTT
CASRQRGGTDTQYF
>TRBV4-3|-|-|TRBJ2-2
TGCGCCAGCAGCCAAGCCGATCAGGACACCGGGGAGCTGTTTTTT
CASSQADQDTGELFF
>TRBV7-2|-|TRBD1|TRBJ2-7
TGTGCCAGCAGCTTAGAAGGGCAGGGGGCCGTAGCCTACGAGCAGTACTTC
CASSLEGQGAVAYEQYF
>TRBV7-3|-|TRBD1|TRBJ1-1
TGTGCCAGCAGCCTAAGTACAGGGGGCACTGAAGCTTTCTTT
CASSLSTGGTEAFF
>TRBV5-4|-|-|TRBJ2-7
TGTGCCAGCAGCTCGGGACAAGAGAACTACGAGCAGTACTTC
CASSSGQENYEQYF
>TRBV3-1/TRBV3-2|-|TRBD2|TRBJ2-1
TGTGCCAGCAGCCAAGTTTCAGCGGGGGGGCCTAATGAGCAGTTCTTC
CASSQVSAGGPNEQFF